The present T cell receptor (beta chain) was sequenced within a study of identical twins. TCRdb ran MiXCR on the 5' RACE reads and lists one entry per CDR3 protein. The table lists more than 200,000 distinct CDR3 sequences, approximately 9% of them singletons. V was pared by 1 base and J by 4 bases, with 4 bases of the junction left unmatched. The germline V gene encodes CDR1 LNHDA and CDR2 SQIVND (reference sequence). This CDR3 spans 15 amino acids. This chain connects TRBV19 to TRBJ2-1; 7 bases fit TRBD2. The clonotype comes from a woman under 30 in good health. The sample taken for sequencing was memory (CD45RO+) T cells sorted from blood. The CDR3 coding sequence is TGTGCCAGTAGTATAGGGGCTAGCGGATACAATGAGCAGTTCTTC. This sequence encodes CASSIGASGYNEQFF.